A selection of T cell receptor beta chains follows, all from one sample in a study of technical replicates of blood from a few donors. Assay: immunoSEQ multiplex PCR; the TCRdb copy retains only in-frame clones and omits some. The table has tens of thousands of clones, roughly 90% seen once. The sample comprised PBMCs. The source is a human donor in good health. Some clones in this sample may be carry-over from other donors' samples. Each CDR3 is given with its conserved first and last residue.

V gene | CDR3 protein
TRBV27 | CASSLRGRGETQYF
TRBV6-6 | CASSSGQRSTDTQYF
TRBV5-6 | CASSLLGLSGGGYEQYF
TRBV10-1 | CASSATGSNQPQHF
TRBV7-3 | CASSLGTSGTDTQYF
TRBV27 | CASSWRAGEQYF
TRBV4-2 | CASKGGSVGEQYF
TRBV6-6 | CASSYTSGGLKETQYF
TRBV6-4 | CASKAEGGEATEAFF
TRBV30 | CAWSAGRNSGNTIYF
TRBV7-9 | CASSLEQFYEQYF
TRBV15 | CATSRDLGTGLFF
TRBV6-5 | CASSYRFTGDTGELFF
TRBV10-3 | CATGQGRGTEAFF
TRBV7-9 | CASSALPSSGANVLTF
TRBV5-6 | CASSQGLDEETQYF
TRBV2 | CASSHSRVLNTGELFF
TRBV11-1 | CASSLDRAEQYF
TRBV7-9 | CASSRYAAIEAFF
TRBV7-3 | CASSPSLGDGGYTF
TRBV5-1 | CASSLGGGVESYGYTF
TRBV9 | CASSVVAGGQDTQYF
TRBV6-5 | CASSYSTGGNYGYTF
TRBV4-3 | CASSQDKGRSWAFF